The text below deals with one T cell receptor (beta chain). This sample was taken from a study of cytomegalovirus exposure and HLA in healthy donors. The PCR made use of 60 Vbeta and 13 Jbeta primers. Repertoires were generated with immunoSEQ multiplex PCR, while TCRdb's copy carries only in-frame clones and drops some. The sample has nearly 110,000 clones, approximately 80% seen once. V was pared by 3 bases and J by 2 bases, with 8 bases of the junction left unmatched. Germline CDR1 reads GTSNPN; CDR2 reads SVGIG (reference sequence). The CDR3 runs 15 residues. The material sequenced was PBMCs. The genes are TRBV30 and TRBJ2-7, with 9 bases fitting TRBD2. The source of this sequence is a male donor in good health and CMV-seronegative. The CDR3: CAWRKSLAGTYEQYF. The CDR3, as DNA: TGTGCCTGGAGAAAATCACTAGCGGGTACCTACGAGCAGTACTTC.